What follows are 25 T cell receptor beta chains derived from one specimen sequenced in a study of long-term antiretroviral therapy in people with HIV. With survey level as its setting, the immunoSEQ assay was v3.0. The data were produced by immunoSEQ multiplex PCR, yet TCRdb's version contains in-frame clones alone and is incomplete. The sample holds approximately 24,000 clones, roughly four fifths seen once. The material sequenced was unsorted PBMCs, taken 1.1 years before starting antiretroviral therapy. The source of these receptors is a woman in her twenties or thirties with HIV.

This clone was seen a handful of times. The J gene is TRBJ1-1, the V gene TRBV10-2, with no clear D. V gave up 1 base and J gave up 3 bases, with 0 bases separating them. CDR1 is WSHSY, CDR2 SAAADI, per germline. This CDR3 is 11 amino acids long. In DNA form, the CDR3 reads TGCGCCAGCAGTGAGTACACTGAAGCTTTCTTT. Its translation is CASSEYTEAFF.

The rearrangement joins TRBV6-1 to TRBJ2-5; D possibly corresponds to TRBD1 (6 bases). V lost 6 bases and J 2 bases, leaving 16 bases between the germline ends. This CDR3 comprises 15 residues. From germline, CDR1 is MNHNS and CDR2 SASEGT. In DNA form, the CDR3 reads TGTGCCAGCAGGGGTTTGGACAGCCTTCAAGAGACCCAGTACTTC. This sequence encodes CASRGLDSLQETQYF.

V usage is TRBV6-1 and J usage is TRBJ2-3; 10 positions match TRBD2. The trim removed 7 bases at V and 5 bases at J, leaving 9 bases unmatched. The CDR3 is 15 residues long. The germline V gene encodes CDR1 MNHNS and CDR2 SASEGT. CDR3 sequence (DNA): TGTGCCAGCAATAGCGGGGGGCGGGGTAAAGATACGCAGTATTTT. Translating gives CASNSGGRGKDTQYF.

The CDR3 here is CASSESWSTVYEQYV. DNA of the CDR3: TGTGCCAGCAGTGAATCCTGGTCTACCGTGTACGAGCAGTACGTC. The V and J genes are TRBV6-1 and TRBJ2-7; no clear D. From germline, CDR1 is MNHNS and CDR2 SASEGT. The CDR3 loop spans 15 amino acids. Between the trimmed V and J ends, which lost 2 bases and 4 bases, there was a span of 15 bases.

The CDR3 region has the DNA TGTGCCAGCAGCTCTGGACCTTTCTACGAGCAGTACTTC. Amino acid sequence: CASSSGPFYEQYF. The chain combines TRBV7-7 with TRBJ2-7; D unclear. V shed 4 bases and J shed 3 bases, with 10 bases lying between them. The CDR3 contains 13 residues. The germline V gene has CDR1 SSHAT and CDR2 FNYEAQ (reference sequence). Based on the CDR3 plus reference TRBV7-7 and TRBJ2-7, the full variable domain is GAGVSQSPRYKVTKRGQDVTLRCDPISSHATLYWYQQALGQGPEFLTYFNYEAQPDKSGLPSDRFSAERPEGSISTLTIQRTEQRDSAMYRCASSSGPFYEQYFGPGTRLTVT.

This chain links TRBV7-8 with TRBJ1-5; 9 bases agree with TRBD1. CDR1 is SGHVS, CDR2 FQNEAQ, per germline. The V and J ends lost 5 bases and 11 bases, in that order; junction bases with no gene match: 13. The CDR3 totals 15 residues. CDR3 DNA: TGTGCCAGCAGCACCGTAGGGACAGGGATCATGGCCCAGCATTTT. Translation: CASSTVGTGIMAQHF.

The chain joins TRBV7-6 to TRBJ2-3; D remains unclear. This CDR3 spans 15 amino acids. The germline V gene encodes CDR1 SGHVS and CDR2 FNYEAQ. Trimming shortened V by 5 bases and J by 2 bases, and 14 bases separated the two germline ends. In DNA form, the CDR3 reads TGTGCCAGCAGCCACACAACCTCACTCACAGATACGCAGTATTTT. It is translated as CASSHTTSLTDTQYF.

The chain joins TRBV7-2 to TRBJ1-1; tentative D call: TRBD1 (5 bases). CDR1 SGHTA and CDR2 FQGNSA come from the germline V gene. CDR3 length equals 13 residues. With 5 bases removed from V and 7 bases from J, the gap between germline ends came to 14 bases. This CDR3 is CASSLSTGFEAFF. CDR3 DNA: TGTGCCAGCAGCCTTAGCACAGGATTTGAAGCTTTCTTT.

The V gene is TRBV10-2, the J gene TRBJ2-7, with no clear D. The CDR3 runs 12 residues. Germline V CDR1 and CDR2: WSHSY, SAAADI. Trimming shortened V by 9 bases and J by 1 base, and 10 bases separated the two germline ends. CDR3 in amino acids: CASMGISYEQYF. In DNA, the CDR3 is TGCGCCAGTATGGGGATTTCCTACGAGCAGTACTTC.

V and J are TRBV5-1 and TRBJ2-3; possibly TRBD2 for D (7 bases). The germline V and J ends were trimmed by 7 bases and 4 bases, with 25 bases remaining between them. Germline assignment: CDR1 SGHRS and CDR2 YFSETQ. This CDR3 contains 17 residues. CDR3 DNA: TGCGCCAGCTCTTCCCTGAGGGGGGGGCGTACCCCAGATACGCAGTATTTT. Its protein product is CASSSLRGGRTPDTQYF.

The chain links TRBV27 to TRBJ2-3, with 7 bases identical to TRBD2. The CDR3 runs to 11 residues. Germline assignment: CDR1 MNHEY and CDR2 SMNVEV (reference sequence). V lost 10 bases, J lost 10 bases, and 8 bases stayed unmatched. The CDR3 region has the DNA TGTGCCACCTCGATGGGGGGGGCGCAGTATTTT. It is translated as CATSMGGAQYF.

The V gene is TRBV6-5, the J gene TRBJ1-2; D ambiguous. V shed 0 bases and J shed 7 bases, with 12 bases lying between them. From germline, CDR1 is MNHEY and CDR2 SVGAGI. This CDR3 is built from 14 residues. The CDR3 is CASSYSPRLSGYTF. DNA for the CDR3: TGTGCCAGCAGTTACTCGCCGCGCTTGAGTGGCTACACCTTC.

The rearrangement joins TRBV11-2 to TRBJ2-7, with D possibly called TRBD1 or TRBD2 (7 bases each). V shed 11 bases and J shed 4 bases, with 18 bases lying between them. Germline V lookup: CDR1 SGHAT, CDR2 FQNNGV. The CDR3 is 13 residues long. The CDR3 coding sequence is TGTGCCGAAGGGGGCGGGGGCCAGTACGAGCAGTACTTC. Translating gives CAEGGGGQYEQYF.

The sample holds one count of this clone. The chain couples TRBV11-2 to TRBJ2-7; D uncertain. V was shortened by 0 bases and J by 2 bases, with 11 bases between the two germline ends. This CDR3 spans 15 amino acids. Looked up from germline, CDR1 is SGHAT and CDR2 is FQNNGV. CDR3 loop: CASSLEAAIAYEQYV. CDR3 bases: TGTGCCAGCAGCTTAGAGGCGGCGATTGCCTACGAGCAGTACGTC.

This clone was recorded a few times. This chain connects TRBV6-5 to TRBJ2-2, with 8 positions matching TRBD2. This CDR3 has 15 amino acids. Unmatched junction bases numbered 8, after V lost 6 bases and J lost 5 bases. Per germline, CDR1 MNHEY and CDR2 SVGAGI. This chain's CDR3 is CASSTGTSGTGELFF. The DNA of the CDR3 is TGTGCCAGCAGCACAGGGACTAGTGGTACCGGGGAGCTGTTTTTT.

This clone was observed a few times. The V gene is TRBV11-2, the J gene TRBJ2-7, with 10 bases fitting TRBD1. This CDR3 is built from 18 residues. Losses at the gene ends were 4 bases for V and 5 bases for J; bases not matched to a gene: 17. Looked up from germline, CDR1 is SGHAT and CDR2 is FQNNGV. This CDR3 reads CASSWAYRDRGFPNEQYV. The CDR3 DNA is TGTGCCAGCAGCTGGGCGTACCGGGACAGGGGCTTTCCCAACGAGCAGTACGTC.

This rearrangement joins TRBV5-1 to TRBJ2-5; 9 bases align to TRBD1. V was pared by 3 bases and J by 0 bases, with 12 bases of the junction left unmatched. The CDR3 loop spans 18 amino acids. The germline CDR1 and CDR2 sequences are SGHRS and YFSETQ. The CDR3 here is CASSSVIGTGINQETQYF. DNA of the CDR3: TGCGCCAGCAGCTCCGTGATCGGGACAGGGATCAACCAAGAGACCCAGTACTTC.

This clone was observed once. The gene calls are TRBV5-8 and TRBJ2-7; 8 nucleotides line up with TRBD1. V was pared by 1 base and J by 5 bases, with 17 bases of the junction left unmatched. The CDR3 spans 18 residues. Germline CDR1 reads SGHTS; CDR2 reads YDEGEE. The CDR3 loop is CASSLTGGISPNRNEQYV. The CDR3 DNA reads TGTGCCAGCAGCTTGACAGGGGGGATCTCTCCCAACCGGAACGAGCAGTACGTC.

The chain uses TRBV6-1 and TRBJ1-1, with TRBD1 as a possible D gene (5 bases). Germline loops: CDR1 MNHNS, CDR2 SASEGT. The V end lost 4 bases, the J end lost 5 bases, and 11 bases lay between the germline ends. The CDR3 extends over 13 amino acids. CDR3 nucleotides: TGTGCCAGCAGTGCCGGGGGAAGGACTGAAGCTTTCTTT. Amino acid sequence: CASSAGGRTEAFF.

This rearrangement joins TRBV28 to TRBJ1-1; D is undetermined. Trimming took off 4 bases at V and 1 base at J, with 16 bases between the two ends. The CDR3 consists of 16 residues. CDR1 MDHEN and CDR2 SYDVKM come from the germline V gene. CDR3 bases: TGTGCCAGCAGTTATTCCCACCCCAGCGGGAACACTGAAGCTTTCTTT. Translated, it gives CASSYSHPSGNTEAFF.

This chain links TRBV6-1 with TRBJ1-5; no firm D call. The CDR3 spans 15 residues. Germline loops: CDR1 MNHNS, CDR2 SASEGT. Trimming cost V 6 bases and J 3 bases, with 15 bases left between them. The CDR3 DNA reads TGTGCCAGCAGAGTTATGGCGGAGACCAATCAGCCCCAGCATTTT. Protein sequence: CASRVMAETNQPQHF.

V usage is TRBV30 and J usage is TRBJ1-3; no clear D gene. The CDR3 contains 13 residues. Germline V gives CDR1 GTSNPN, CDR2 SVGIG (reference sequence). The V end lost 0 bases, the J end lost 6 bases, and 9 bases lay between the germline ends. CDR3 residues: CAWSVGTANTIYF. As DNA, the CDR3 is TGTGCCTGGAGTGTGGGCACCGCAAACACCATATATTTT.

The chain employs TRBV30 and TRBJ2-1, with 8 bases lining up with TRBD1. Germline trimming cut 7 bases from V and 8 bases from J; bases unmatched to any gene: 10. The CDR3 spans 13 residues. CDR1 GTSNPN and CDR2 SVGIG come from the germline V gene (reference sequence). CDR3 sequence: CAFRRGLVDEQFF. The DNA for the CDR3 is TGTGCCTTCCGCAGGGGGCTTGTAGATGAGCAGTTCTTC. Full variable domain (outside the CDR3, taken from reference TRBV30 and TRBJ2-1): SQTIHQWPATLVQPVGSPLSLECTVEGTSNPNLYWYRQAAGRGLQLLFYSVGIGQISSEVPQNLSASRPQDRQFILSSKKLLLSDSGFYLCAFRRGLVDEQFFGPGTRLTVL.

The chain has TRBV11-2 and TRBJ2-1; 10 positions agree with TRBD2. CDR3 length equals 14 residues. CDR1 and CDR2 (germline): SGHAT, FQNNGV. The junction had 3 bases not matched to a gene; V was cut back by 5 bases and J by 5 bases. This CDR3 reads CASSRGLANNEQFF. As DNA, the CDR3 is TGTGCCAGCAGCCGGGGACTAGCGAACAATGAGCAGTTCTTC.

In this sample, this clone turned up once. This chain links TRBV7-2 with TRBJ1-2; no definite D call. The CDR3 is made up of 13 amino acids. The V gene lost 6 bases and the J gene lost 2 bases, with 10 bases spanning the gap. Germline CDR1 reads SGHTA; CDR2 reads FQGNSA. The CDR3 nucleotides read TGTGCCAGCAGAATGGTCGGAAACTATGGCTACACCTTC. Its translation is CASRMVGNYGYTF. The entire variable domain, with the rest obtained from reference TRBV7-2 and TRBJ1-2, is as follows: GAGVSQSPSNKVTEKGKDVELRCDPISGHTALYWYRQSLGQGLEFLIYFQGNSAPDKSGLPSDRFSAERTGGSVSTLTIQRTQQEDSAVYLCASRMVGNYGYTFGSGTRLTVV.